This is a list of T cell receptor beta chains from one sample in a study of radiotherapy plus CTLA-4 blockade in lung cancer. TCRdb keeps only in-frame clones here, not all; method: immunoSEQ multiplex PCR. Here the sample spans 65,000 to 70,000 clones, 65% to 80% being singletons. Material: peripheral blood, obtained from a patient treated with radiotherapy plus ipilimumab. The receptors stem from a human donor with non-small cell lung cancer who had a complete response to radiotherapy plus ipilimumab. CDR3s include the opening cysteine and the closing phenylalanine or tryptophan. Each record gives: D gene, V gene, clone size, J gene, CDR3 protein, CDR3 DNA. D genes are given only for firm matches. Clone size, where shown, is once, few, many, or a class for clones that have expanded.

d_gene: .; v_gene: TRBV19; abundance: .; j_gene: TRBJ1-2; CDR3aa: CASSMEGNYGYTF; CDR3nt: TGTGCCAGTAGTATGGAGGGTAACTATGGCTACACCTTC
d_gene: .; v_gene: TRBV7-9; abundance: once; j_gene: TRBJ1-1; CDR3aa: CASSFWNTEAFF; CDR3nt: TGTGCCAGCAGCTTCTGGAACACTGAAGCTTTCTTT
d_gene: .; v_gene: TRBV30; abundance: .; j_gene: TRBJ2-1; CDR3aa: CAWSQGSNEQFF; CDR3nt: TGTGCCTGGAGTCAGGGAAGTAATGAGCAGTTCTTC
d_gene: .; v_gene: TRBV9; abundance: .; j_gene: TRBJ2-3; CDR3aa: CASSSTLGLAGGGDTQYF; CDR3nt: .
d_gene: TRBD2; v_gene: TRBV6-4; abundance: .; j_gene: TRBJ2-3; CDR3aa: CASSPQGGDTQYF; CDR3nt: TGTGCCAGCAGTCCCCAGGGAGGGGATACGCAGTATTTT
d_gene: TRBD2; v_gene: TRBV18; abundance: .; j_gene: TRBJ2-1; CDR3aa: CATSRAGVSYNEQFF; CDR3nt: TGTGCCACTTCAAGGGCGGGAGTTTCCTACAATGAGCAGTTCTTC
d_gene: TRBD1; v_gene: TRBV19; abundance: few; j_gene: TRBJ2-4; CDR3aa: CASSSDRGENIQYF; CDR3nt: TGTGCCAGTAGTTCGGACAGGGGGGAAAACATTCAGTACTTC
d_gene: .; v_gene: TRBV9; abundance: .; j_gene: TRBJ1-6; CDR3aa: CASRTLNSPLHF; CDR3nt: TGTGCCAGCAGGACCCTTAATTCACCCCTCCACTTT
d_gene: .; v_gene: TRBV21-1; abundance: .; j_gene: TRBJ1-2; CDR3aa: CASSKEGSSGSYGYTF; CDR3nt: TGTGCCAGCAGCAAAGAGGGGAGCTCCGGCAGCTATGGCTACACCTTC
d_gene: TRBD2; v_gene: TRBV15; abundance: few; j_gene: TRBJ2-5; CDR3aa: CATSPRPGTSVSETQYF; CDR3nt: TGTGCCACCAGCCCACGCCCCGGGACTAGCGTGTCGGAGACCCAGTACTTC
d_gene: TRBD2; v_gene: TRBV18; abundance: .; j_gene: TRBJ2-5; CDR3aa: CASLSGTSGLETQYF; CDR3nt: TGTGCCAGCTTATCGGGGACTAGCGGGCTTGAGACCCAGTACTTC
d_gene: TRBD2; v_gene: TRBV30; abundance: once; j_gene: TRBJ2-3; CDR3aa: CAWSGGTRGTDTQYF; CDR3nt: TGTGCCTGGAGCGGCGGGACTAGAGGCACAGATACGCAGTATTTT